Listed below are T cell receptor beta chains from one sample, sequenced in a study of T cells in Graves' hyperthyroidism and ophthalmopathy. Each CDR3 protein is one row after TCRdb ran MiXCR on the multiplex PCR reads. The repertoire consists of 300,000 to 450,000 distinct CDR3 sequences, with about 17% occurring once and the leading ten covering 30% to 35%. Sequencing input: blood. These receptors were taken from a woman younger than 45 with Graves' hyperthyroidism that later progressed to Graves' ophthalmopathy. CDR3s include the opening cysteine and the closing phenylalanine or tryptophan. Fields, in order: J gene, clone size, D gene, V gene, CDR3 DNA, CDR3 protein. The D gene is left open where the match is weak. Not all rows give a size; the values are once, few, many and, for expanded clones, a class.

>TRBJ1-1|many|-|TRBV27
TGTGCCAGCAGTTTAAGGGCGCTAATGAACACTGAAGCTTTCTTT
CASSLRALMNTEAFF
>TRBJ2-2|many|TRBD1|TRBV30
TGTGCCTGGACCCAGTGGACAGGCAACACCGGGGAGCTGTTTTTT
CAWTQWTGNTGELFF
>TRBJ1-1|-|-|TRBV7-8
TGTGCCAGCAGCTCCCAGAGACTCATGAACACTGAAGCTTTCTTT
CASSSQRLMNTEAFF
>TRBJ1-1|many|-|TRBV4-1
TGCGCCAGCCTTGAGGCGGAGAACACTGAAGCTTTCTTT
CASLEAENTEAFF
>TRBJ2-3|many|-|TRBV5-1
TGCGCCAGCAGCCCAGGGACGACAGATACGCAGTATTTT
CASSPGTTDTQYF
>TRBJ1-2|many|-|TRBV3-1
TGTGCCAGCAGCCGCGGGCAGACCTATGGCTACACCTTC
CASSRGQTYGYTF
>TRBJ2-1|many|TRBD1|TRBV27
TGTGCCAGCAGTCCAGGGGGCGGGACGCCCAGCTCCTACAATGAGCAGTTCTTC
CASSPGGGTPSSYNEQFF
>TRBJ1-1|few|-|TRBV20-1
TGCAGTGCGTCCCGGCTAGGTGAAGCTTTCTTT
CSASRLGEAFF
>TRBJ1-3|many|-|TRBV2
TGTGCCAGCAGTGCAAGGCAGATCTCTGGAAACACCATATATTTT
CASSARQISGNTIYF
>TRBJ2-3|few|TRBD2|TRBV2
TGTGCCAGCAGGGCTAGCGGTAACACAGATACGCAGTATTTT
CASRASGNTDTQYF
>TRBJ2-1|many|-|TRBV7-9
TGTGCCAGCAGCAAACGGGGCCACGAGACCCCTTACAATGAGCAGTTCTTC
CASSKRGHETPYNEQFF
>TRBJ2-1|many|-|TRBV20-1
TGCAGTGCTAGCCGGCGGGTAGCGTCGTCCTACAATGAGCAGTTCTTC
CSASRRVASSYNEQFF
>TRBJ1-2|many|-|TRBV11-1
TGTGCCAGCAGCGGCGGAGGGATCCTCTATGGCTACACCTTC
CASSGGGILYGYTF
>TRBJ1-2|-|-|TRBV5-1
TGCGCCAGCAGCTTTTTTCCCCCCGGCAGACCCCGAGGCGGTCGCTACACCTTC
CASSFFPPGRPRGGRYTF
>TRBJ1-5|-|-|TRBV5-1
TGCGCCAGCAGCTTGGGTCTTAGCAACAATCAGCCCCAGCATTTT
CASSLGLSNNQPQHF
>TRBJ2-1|many|TRBD2|TRBV20-1
TGCAGTGCTAGAGATCCCTGGACTAGCGGTACCCTACGGGGGGGTGAGCAGTTCTTC
CSARDPWTSGTLRGGEQFF
>TRBJ2-7|many|TRBD2|TRBV28
TGTGCCAGCAGTTCTTTGGGTAGCGGGAGGTATAGCTCCTACGAGCAGTACTTC
CASSSLGSGRYSSYEQYF
>TRBJ2-7|-|-|TRBV28
TGTGCCAGCAGACCCGATCATCCGACTTCAGGCGAGCAGTACTTC
CASRPDHPTSGEQYF
>TRBJ2-1|-|TRBD2|TRBV12-3/TRBV12-4
TGTGCCAGCAGTTTTAGCGGGAGGTCCGGCAATGAGCAGTTCTTC
CASSFSGRSGNEQFF
>TRBJ1-6|many|-|TRBV10-2
TGCGCCAGCAGTGTGAGGGGACGTGGTAATTCACCCCTCCACTTT
CASSVRGRGNSPLHF
>TRBJ1-2|many|TRBD1|TRBV7-2
TGTGCCAGCAGCTCTGGGACAGGGCATGGCTACACCTTC
CASSSGTGHGYTF
>TRBJ1-1|many|TRBD1|TRBV28
TGTGCCAGCAGTCCTCAGGGGGCAACTGAAGCTTTCTTT
CASSPQGATEAFF
>TRBJ2-2|-|TRBD2|TRBV30
TGTGCCTGGAGGTTGGCGGGAGGTTGGGGCGGGGAGCTGTTTTTT
CAWRLAGGWGGELFF
>TRBJ2-1|-|TRBD2|TRBV29-1
TGCAGCGTTCTTAACCCCGCGGGGGCCTACAATGAGCAGTTCTTC
CSVLNPAGAYNEQFF
>TRBJ1-1|many|-|TRBV6-5
TGTGCCAGCAGTTACGGCTTTACGGGGACTGAAGCTTTCTTT
CASSYGFTGTEAFF
>TRBJ2-7|-|-|TRBV7-9
TGTGCCAGCAGCTTGGGAAGGGCGGCCTACGAGCAGTACTTC
CASSLGRAAYEQYF
>TRBJ1-2|many|-|TRBV11-1
TGTGCCAGCAGCTCAGAAATCCAACAGACCTTC
CASSSEIQQTF
>TRBJ2-7|many|-|TRBV7-2
TGTGCCAGCAGCTTAGCATACCGGCAGAGGGCCGGTTACGAGCAGTACTTC
CASSLAYRQRAGYEQYF
>TRBJ1-5|many|TRBD1|TRBV6-1
TGTGCCAGCAGGACAGGGGAACATCAGCCCCAGCATTTT
CASRTGEHQPQHF
>TRBJ1-2|many|-|TRBV6-6
TGTGCCAGCAGTTACTCGAACGCGTATGGCTACACCTTC
CASSYSNAYGYTF
>TRBJ2-7|-|-|TRBV19
TGTGCCAGTAGTTCAACATCGGGGGTCGAGCAGTACTTC
CASSSTSGVEQYF
>TRBJ1-1|many|-|TRBV30
TGTGCCTGGACTTGGCCCGGAAGTAGGGCTATGAACACTGAAGCTTTCTTT
CAWTWPGSRAMNTEAFF
>TRBJ1-6|-|TRBD1|TRBV13
TGTGCCCGCAGTCAAGGACAGGTTAATTCACCCCTCCACTTT
CARSQGQVNSPLHF
>TRBJ2-1|few|TRBD1|TRBV4-1
TGCGCCAGCAGCCAACCGGGACAGGGGTACAATGAGCAGTTCTTC
CASSQPGQGYNEQFF
>TRBJ2-5|many|-|TRBV11-2
TGTGCCAGCAGCTTCCTTCCAAGTTCGGAGACCCAGTACTTC
CASSFLPSSETQYF
>TRBJ2-5|few|TRBD1|TRBV27
TGTGCCAGCAGTTCCTACCGAACAGGGGACCAAGAGACCCAGTACTTC
CASSSYRTGDQETQYF
>TRBJ2-7|few|-|TRBV4-2
TGTGCCAGCAGCCAAGAGGCAGGGGACTCCTACGAGCAGTACTTC
CASSQEAGDSYEQYF
>TRBJ2-5|-|-|TRBV5-6
TGTGCCAGCAGCTTGGCGTACGGGGCTATGGGGACCCAGTACTTC
CASSLAYGAMGTQYF
>TRBJ2-5|few|-|TRBV6-6
TGTGCCAGCAGTTACGGAAAAGAGACCCAGTACTTC
CASSYGKETQYF
>TRBJ1-2|-|-|TRBV7-9
TGTGCCAGCAGCTTAGTTAGGTCGGAAGGTTATGGCTACACCTTC
CASSLVRSEGYGYTF
>TRBJ1-3|-|-|TRBV2
TGTGCCAGTCAACGCAACGGAAACACCATATATTTT
CASQRNGNTIYF
>TRBJ2-2|many|-|TRBV12-3/TRBV12-4
TGTGCCAGCACCCTAAGTGGTTGGCAGCAGCCCCAAACCGGGGAGCTGTTTTTT
CASTLSGWQQPQTGELFF
>TRBJ2-5|-|TRBD2|TRBV7-9
TGTGCCAGCAAACGGGGCGGGGGATCCCTACAAGAGACCCAGTACTTC
CASKRGGGSLQETQYF
>TRBJ2-1|-|-|TRBV5-1
TGCGCCAGCAGCTTAACCAACGTCGGGGATGAGCAGTTCTTC
CASSLTNVGDEQFF
>TRBJ2-6|-|TRBD1|TRBV5-6
TGTGCCAGCAGCTCCGGGACAGGGGGCGCTGGGGCCAACGTCCTGACTTTC
CASSSGTGGAGANVLTF
>TRBJ1-1|few|TRBD1|TRBV4-1
TGCGCCAGCGACGCCGGGACAGGTAACACTGAAGCTTTCTTT
CASDAGTGNTEAFF